This T cell receptor (beta chain) emerged from a study of shared clonotypes between healthy human individuals. General study results and limits: Only blood was sampled, and tissue TCR repertoires likely differ from blood ones.

Remarks on this clone: As yet, its antigen is unknown.

The V and J ends lost 6 bases and 7 bases, in that order; junction bases with no gene match: 14. This CDR3 has 16 amino acids. Per the germline V gene, CDR1 is SNHLY and CDR2 is FYNNEI. This table comes from immunoSEQ multiplex PCR, and its TCRdb copy is limited to in-frame clones, with some not included. The table includes under 1 million clones, roughly 92% detected once. CD45RO-negative cells were positively selected for CCR7, leaving out terminally differentiated effector memory CD45RA+ cells. The sequence was obtained from a man aged 30-40 years in good health. Sequencing was performed on naive CD8+ T cells sorted from blood. The V call is TRBV2, the J call TRBJ2-5, with 10 nucleotides matching TRBD2. The CDR3 DNA follows: TGTGCCAGCAGGGCGACTAGCGGGCCCTCCAGATTGACCCAGTACTTC. Translated, it gives CASRATSGPSRLTQYF. The complete variable domain, with remaining parts taken from reference TRBV2 and TRBJ2-5, reads EPEVTQTPSHQVTQMGQEVILRCVPISNHLYFYWYRQILGQKVEFLVSFYNNEISEKSEIFDDQFSVERPDGSNFTLKIRSTKLEDSAMYFCASRATSGPSRLTQYFGPGTRLLVL.